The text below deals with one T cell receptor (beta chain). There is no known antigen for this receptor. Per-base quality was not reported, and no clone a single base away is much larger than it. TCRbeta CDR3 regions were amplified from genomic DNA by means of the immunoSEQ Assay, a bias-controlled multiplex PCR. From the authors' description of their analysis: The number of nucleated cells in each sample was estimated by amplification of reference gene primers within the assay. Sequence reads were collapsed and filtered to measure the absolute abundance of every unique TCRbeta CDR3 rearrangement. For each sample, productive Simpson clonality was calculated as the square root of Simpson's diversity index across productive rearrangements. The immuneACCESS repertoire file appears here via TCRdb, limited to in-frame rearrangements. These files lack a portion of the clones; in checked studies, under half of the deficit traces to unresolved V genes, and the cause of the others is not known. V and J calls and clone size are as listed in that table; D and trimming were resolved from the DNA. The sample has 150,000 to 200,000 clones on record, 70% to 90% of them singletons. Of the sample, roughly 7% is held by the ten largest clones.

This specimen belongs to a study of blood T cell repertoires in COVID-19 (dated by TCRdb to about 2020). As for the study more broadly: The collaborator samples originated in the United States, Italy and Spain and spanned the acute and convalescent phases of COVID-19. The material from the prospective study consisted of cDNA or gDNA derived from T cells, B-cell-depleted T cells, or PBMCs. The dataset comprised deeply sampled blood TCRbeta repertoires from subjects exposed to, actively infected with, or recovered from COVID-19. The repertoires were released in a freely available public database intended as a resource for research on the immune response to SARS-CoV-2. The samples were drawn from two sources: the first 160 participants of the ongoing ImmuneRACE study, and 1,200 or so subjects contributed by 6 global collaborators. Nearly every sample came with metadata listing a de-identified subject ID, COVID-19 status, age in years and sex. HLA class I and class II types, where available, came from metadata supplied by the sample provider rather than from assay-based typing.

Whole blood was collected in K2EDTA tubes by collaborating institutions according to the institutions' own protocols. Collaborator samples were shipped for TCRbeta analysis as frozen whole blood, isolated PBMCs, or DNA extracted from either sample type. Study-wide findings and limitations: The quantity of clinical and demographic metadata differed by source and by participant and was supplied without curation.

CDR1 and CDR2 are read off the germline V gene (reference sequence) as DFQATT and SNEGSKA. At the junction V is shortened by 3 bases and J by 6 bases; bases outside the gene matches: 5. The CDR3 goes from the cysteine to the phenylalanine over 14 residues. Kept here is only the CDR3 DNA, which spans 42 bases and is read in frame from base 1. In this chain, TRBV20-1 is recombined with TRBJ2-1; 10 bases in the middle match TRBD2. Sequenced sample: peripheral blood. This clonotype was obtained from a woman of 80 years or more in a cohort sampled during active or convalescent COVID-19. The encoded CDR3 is CSASKLAGLNEQFF. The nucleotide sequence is TGCAGTGCTAGTAAACTAGCGGGGCTCAATGAGCAGTTCTTC.